These T cell receptor beta chains were read from a single sample in a study of T cell repertoires in cytomegalovirus infection. In TCRdb, the reads were re-called with MiXCR into one record per CDR3 protein. The table lists about 440,000 distinct CDR3 sequences, roughly 30% of them singletons. Material: PBMCs. These receptors came from a human donor in good health (CMV status not recorded). Some clones in this sample may be carry-over from other donors' samples. Both conserved end residues are part of each CDR3. Each record gives: D gene, V gene, J gene, clone size, CDR3 protein, CDR3 DNA. The D gene is left open where the match is weak. Rows may omit the clone size; those that give it use once, few, many or a size class.

D gene: TRBD1
V gene: TRBV6-5
J gene: TRBJ1-2
clone size: -
CDR3 protein: CASSSLRGVGYTF
CDR3 DNA: TGTGCCAGCAGTTCCCTCAGGGGGGTCGGCTACACCTTC

D gene: -
V gene: TRBV19
J gene: TRBJ2-5
clone size: few
CDR3 protein: CASSIEGVGTQYF
CDR3 DNA: TGTGCCAGTAGTATAGAGGGGGTTGGGACCCAGTACTTC

D gene: -
V gene: TRBV6-1
J gene: TRBJ2-7
clone size: -
CDR3 protein: CASSETPTSSYEQYF
CDR3 DNA: TGTGCCAGCAGTGAAACCCCTACAAGCTCCTACGAGCAGTACTTC

D gene: -
V gene: TRBV28
J gene: TRBJ1-6
clone size: -
CDR3 protein: CASSSLPGLISPLHF
CDR3 DNA: TGTGCCAGCAGTTCACTTCCGGGACTCATTTCACCCCTCCACTTT

D gene: TRBD1
V gene: TRBV10-2
J gene: TRBJ2-1
clone size: -
CDR3 protein: CASRRYRQGSSYNEQFF
CDR3 DNA: TGCGCCAGCAGAAGATACCGACAGGGCAGCTCCTACAATGAGCAGTTCTTC

D gene: -
V gene: TRBV18
J gene: TRBJ1-1
clone size: -
CDR3 protein: CASSPRTFTEAFF
CDR3 DNA: TGTGCCAGCTCACCACGGACGTTCACTGAAGCTTTCTTT

D gene: TRBD1
V gene: TRBV7-2
J gene: TRBJ1-1
clone size: few
CDR3 protein: CASRGQIYTEAFF
CDR3 DNA: TGTGCCAGCAGGGGACAGATTTACACTGAAGCTTTCTTT

D gene: -
V gene: TRBV12-3/TRBV12-4
J gene: TRBJ2-3
clone size: many
CDR3 protein: CASSPPAGIISDTQYF
CDR3 DNA: TGTGCCAGCAGCCCCCCGGCAGGGATTATTTCAGATACGCAGTATTTT

D gene: -
V gene: TRBV12-3/TRBV12-4
J gene: TRBJ2-7
clone size: -
CDR3 protein: CASSSNRDEQYF
CDR3 DNA: TGTGCCAGCAGTTCTAACAGGGACGAGCAGTACTTC

D gene: -
V gene: TRBV5-1
J gene: TRBJ1-3
clone size: -
CDR3 protein: CASSLEGLNSGNTIYF
CDR3 DNA: TGCGCCAGCAGCTTGGAGGGACTGAACTCTGGAAACACCATATATTTT

D gene: -
V gene: TRBV29-1
J gene: TRBJ1-1
clone size: -
CDR3 protein: CSVEGRQNTEAFF
CDR3 DNA: TGCAGCGTTGAAGGCAGACAGAACACTGAAGCTTTCTTT

D gene: -
V gene: TRBV4-2
J gene: TRBJ2-1
clone size: -
CDR3 protein: CASSQKGPEGNEQFF
CDR3 DNA: TGTGCCAGCAGCCAAAAGGGTCCCGAAGGCAATGAGCAGTTCTTC

D gene: -
V gene: TRBV7-2
J gene: TRBJ2-2
clone size: -
CDR3 protein: CASSLVRPGQGNRELFF
CDR3 DNA: TGTGCCAGCAGCTTAGTTCGGCCTGGGCAGGGGAATAGGGAGCTGTTTTTT

D gene: TRBD1
V gene: TRBV7-8
J gene: TRBJ2-3
clone size: once
CDR3 protein: CASRALGDRADTQYF
CDR3 DNA: TGTGCCAGCAGGGCCCTCGGGGACAGGGCAGATACGCAGTATTTT

D gene: -
V gene: TRBV5-5
J gene: TRBJ1-6
clone size: -
CDR3 protein: CASSQKVGPYNSPLHF
CDR3 DNA: TGTGCCAGCAGCCAAAAGGTGGGGCCCTATAATTCACCCCTCCACTTT

D gene: -
V gene: TRBV28
J gene: TRBJ1-2
clone size: few
CDR3 protein: CASSFGSGVQIYGYTF
CDR3 DNA: TGTGCCAGCAGTTTTGGTTCGGGGGTCCAAATCTATGGCTACACCTTC

D gene: TRBD1
V gene: TRBV12-3/TRBV12-4
J gene: TRBJ1-3
clone size: many
CDR3 protein: CASSLSGGSGNTIYF
CDR3 DNA: TGTGCCAGCAGCTTATCAGGGGGTTCTGGAAACACCATATATTTT

D gene: -
V gene: TRBV11-2
J gene: TRBJ1-4
clone size: few
CDR3 protein: CASSLYAFVGTNEKLFF
CDR3 DNA: TGTGCCAGCAGCTTATATGCGTTTGTAGGGACTAATGAAAAACTGTTTTTT

D gene: TRBD1
V gene: TRBV24-1
J gene: TRBJ1-2
clone size: many
CDR3 protein: CATSGGTGGNYGYTF
CDR3 DNA: TGTGCCACCAGTGGTGGGACAGGGGGAAACTATGGCTACACCTTC

D gene: TRBD1
V gene: TRBV9
J gene: TRBJ1-6
clone size: -
CDR3 protein: CASSAGTGGYNSPLHF
CDR3 DNA: TGTGCCAGCAGCGCCGGGACAGGGGGCTATAATTCACCCCTCCACTTT

D gene: -
V gene: TRBV2
J gene: TRBJ1-6
clone size: many
CDR3 protein: CASSEAPGVSSPLHF
CDR3 DNA: TGTGCCAGCAGTGAAGCGCCCGGGGTTAGTTCACCCCTCCACTTT

D gene: -
V gene: TRBV28
J gene: TRBJ2-7
clone size: -
CDR3 protein: CASNNILISYEQYF
CDR3 DNA: TGTGCCAGCAACAATATACTCATTTCCTACGAGCAGTACTTC

D gene: TRBD1
V gene: TRBV7-9
J gene: TRBJ2-7
clone size: -
CDR3 protein: CASSPHQPGQVEPYF
CDR3 DNA: TGTGCCAGCAGCCCTCACCAACCGGGACAGGTCGAACCGTACTTC

D gene: -
V gene: TRBV11-3
J gene: TRBJ2-1
clone size: few
CDR3 protein: CASQGDDEQFF
CDR3 DNA: TGTGCCAGCCAGGGAGACGATGAGCAGTTCTTC

D gene: TRBD2
V gene: TRBV6-8
J gene: TRBJ2-1
clone size: -
CDR3 protein: CARSYSLTSGGPQEQFF
CDR3 DNA: TGTGCCAGAAGTTATTCCCTGACTAGCGGGGGCCCCCAGGAGCAGTTCTTC

D gene: TRBD2
V gene: TRBV6-6
J gene: TRBJ2-7
clone size: few
CDR3 protein: CASSYSTSGAYEQYF
CDR3 DNA: TGTGCCAGCAGTTACTCGACTAGCGGGGCATACGAGCAGTACTTC

D gene: TRBD2
V gene: TRBV20-1
J gene: TRBJ2-1
clone size: -
CDR3 protein: CSAPIGLAGASSYNEQFF
CDR3 DNA: TGCAGTGCCCCAATTGGACTAGCGGGGGCTAGCTCCTACAATGAGCAGTTCTTC

D gene: -
V gene: TRBV6-2/TRBV6-3
J gene: TRBJ2-1
clone size: -
CDR3 protein: CASSYSTLGNEQFF
CDR3 DNA: TGTGCCAGCAGTTACAGTACTTTAGGCAATGAGCAGTTCTTC

D gene: TRBD1
V gene: TRBV28
J gene: TRBJ1-5
clone size: -
CDR3 protein: CASKTEGANQPQHF
CDR3 DNA: TGTGCCAGCAAAACTGAGGGGGCCAATCAGCCCCAGCATTTT

D gene: -
V gene: TRBV2
J gene: TRBJ2-1
clone size: -
CDR3 protein: CASSGDNEQFF
CDR3 DNA: TGTGCCAGCAGTGGCGACAATGAGCAGTTCTTC

D gene: -
V gene: TRBV14
J gene: TRBJ1-2
clone size: few
CDR3 protein: CASSQTGTLANYGYTF
CDR3 DNA: TGTGCCAGCAGCCAGACCGGGACACTTGCTAACTATGGCTACACCTTC

D gene: -
V gene: TRBV11-2
J gene: TRBJ2-1
clone size: -
CDR3 protein: CASSFRTTPVPFF
CDR3 DNA: TGTGCCAGCAGCTTTAGGACTACCCCCGTGCCGTTCTTC

D gene: TRBD1
V gene: TRBV5-1
J gene: TRBJ2-5
clone size: -
CDR3 protein: CASSFPGTGDETQYF
CDR3 DNA: TGCGCCAGCAGCTTCCCCGGGACAGGGGACGAGACCCAGTACTTC

D gene: -
V gene: TRBV7-8
J gene: TRBJ1-1
clone size: -
CDR3 protein: CASSETVYTEAFF
CDR3 DNA: TGTGCCAGCAGCGAAACAGTTTACACTGAAGCTTTCTTT